These 20 T cell receptor beta chains originate from one sample sequenced in a study of T cell changes during pregnancy in multiple sclerosis. TCRdb's copy holds only in-frame clones and misses some; the assay was immunoSEQ multiplex PCR. The data contain 35,000 or so clones, about 91% of them singletons. The source was CD4+ T cells from peripheral blood mononuclear cells, collected after pregnancy. The origin of the receptors is a female donor with multiple sclerosis, enrolled in a pregnancy study.

The rearrangement joins TRBV28 to TRBJ1-2; D gene ambiguous. This CDR3 has 15 amino acids. Between the trimmed V and J ends, which lost 7 bases and 2 bases, there was a span of 17 bases. Germline CDR1 reads MDHEN; CDR2 reads SYDVKM. CDR3 bases: TGTGCCAGCACTCCGCCCCCCCGGGTGAACTATGGCTACACCTTC. Encoded protein: CASTPPPRVNYGYTF.

The rearrangement joins TRBV28 to TRBJ2-1; D is possibly TRBD2 (6 bases). The CDR3 has 13 residues. V was trimmed by 6 bases and J by 8 bases, leaving 14 bases between them. Looked up from germline, CDR1 is MDHEN and CDR2 is SYDVKM. CDR3: CASSMTRPYEQFF. The CDR3 DNA reads TGTGCCAGCAGCATGACTAGGCCTTATGAGCAGTTCTTC.

This chain links TRBV10-3 with TRBJ1-2, with D possibly being TRBD1 (5 bases). The CDR3 extends over 14 amino acids. From germline, CDR1 is ENHRY and CDR2 SYGVKD. Trimming took off 3 bases at V and 2 bases at J, with 10 bases between the two ends. CDR3 region: CAISDTAGNYGYTF. The DNA for the CDR3 is TGTGCCATCAGTGATACGGCAGGGAACTATGGCTACACCTTC.

This chain connects TRBV5-1 to TRBJ2-1, with TRBD1 identical over 8 bases. The germline V gene has CDR1 SGHRS and CDR2 YFSETQ. The V and J ends lost 4 bases and 5 bases, in that order; junction bases with no gene match: 8. This CDR3 is 15 amino acids long. The CDR3 spells CASSASGGGHNEQFF. The DNA for the CDR3 is TGCGCCAGCAGCGCCTCAGGGGGCGGCCACAATGAGCAGTTCTTC.

The gene calls are TRBV5-4 and TRBJ1-2; D remains unclear. Trimming pared 5 bases from V and 4 bases from J, leaving 12 bases between. This CDR3 has 13 residues. Germline V CDR1 and CDR2: SGHNT, YYREEE (reference sequence). The CDR3 loop is CASSPERGYGYTF. In DNA, the CDR3 is TGTGCCAGCAGTCCGGAGCGGGGCTATGGCTACACCTTC.

The V call is TRBV7-3, the J call TRBJ2-1; a weak D match, TRBD1 (6 bases). V was shortened by 1 base and J by 7 bases, with 14 bases between the two germline ends. Germline CDR1 SGHTA, CDR2 FQGTGA. The length of the CDR3 is 15 residues. The DNA of the CDR3 is TGTGCCAGCAGCTTAAAGGTACAGGGCTGGAATGAGCAGTTCTTC. Translation gives CASSLKVQGWNEQFF. Full variable domain (remainder filled in from reference TRBV7-3 and TRBJ2-1): GAGVSQTPSNKVTEKGKYVELRCDPISGHTALYWYRQSLGQGPEFLIYFQGTGAADDSGLPNDRFFAVRPEGSVSTLKIQRTERGDSAVYLCASSLKVQGWNEQFFGPGTRLTVL.

This sequence joins TRBV29-1 and TRBJ2-4, with D tentatively TRBD1 (6 bases). The CDR3 has 14 residues. Trimming removed 6 bases from V and 3 bases from J, with 15 bases in between. CDR1 and CDR2 (germline): SQVTM, ANQGSEA. CDR3 in DNA: TGCAGCGTACTAAATACAGGGCGCAAAAACATTCAGTACTTC. It translates to CSVLNTGRKNIQYF. Combining the CDR3 with reference TRBV29-1 and TRBJ2-4 gives the whole variable domain SAVISQKPSRDICQRGTSLTIQCQVDSQVTMMFWYRQQPGQSLTLIATANQGSEATYESGFVIDKFPISRPNLTFSTLTVSNMSPEDSSIYLCSVLNTGRKNIQYFGAGTRLSVL.

This clone has only one observation. The J gene is TRBJ2-4, the V gene TRBV18; D perhaps matches TRBD2 (6 bases). Germline V lookup: CDR1 KGHSH, CDR2 LQKENI. The CDR3 has 15 amino acids. The germline V and J ends were trimmed by 3 bases and 0 bases, with 9 bases remaining between them. DNA of the CDR3: TGTGCCAGCTCACCCCCGGGGGTAGCCAAAAACATTCAGTACTTC. The encoded protein is CASSPPGVAKNIQYF.

The rearrangement joins TRBV6-5 to TRBJ1-2; the match to TRBD1 covers 7 bases. Germline V lookup: CDR1 MNHEY, CDR2 SVGAGI. The trim removed 4 bases at V and 7 bases at J, leaving 3 bases unmatched. The CDR3 sequence is 12 residues long. CDR3 DNA: TGTGCCAGCAGTTCTGACAGGGTTGGCTACACCTTC. The encoded protein is CASSSDRVGYTF.

This CDR3 reads CASRAETYEQYF. CDR3 DNA sequence: TGTGCGAGCCGAGCGGAAACCTACGAGCAGTACTTC. The V call is TRBV28, the J call TRBJ2-7; D may be TRBD2 (5 bases). The CDR3 is made up of 12 amino acids. The germline CDR1 and CDR2 sequences are MDHEN and SYDVKM.

The chain carries TRBV30 and TRBJ1-4, with D unclear. The V and J ends lost 0 bases and 3 bases respectively, with 8 bases between them. Germline CDR1 reads GTSNPN; CDR2 reads SVGIG (reference sequence). CDR3 length equals 14 residues. Here the CDR3 reads CAWSVEGSNEKLFF. The CDR3 nucleotides read TGTGCCTGGAGTGTAGAGGGCTCTAATGAAAAACTGTTTTTT.

The chain couples TRBV5-4 to TRBJ2-6, with TRBD1 matching over 9 bases. The J segment lost 2 bases and the V segment lost 0 bases, leaving 9 bases of the junction unmatched. CDR3 length: 19 amino acids. The germline V gene encodes CDR1 SGHNT and CDR2 YYREEE (reference sequence). The DNA for the CDR3 is TGTGCCAGCAGCTTGGGGGCAGGGACAGGGATTGCTGGGGCCAACGTCCTGACTTTC. It translates to CASSLGAGTGIAGANVLTF.

The V gene is TRBV6-5, the J gene TRBJ1-1, with 8 bases lining up with TRBD1. Trimming cost V 2 bases and J 0 bases; bases outside gene matches: 5. In germline, CDR1 is MNHEY, CDR2 SVGAGI. The CDR3 extends over 16 amino acids. The CDR3 sequence is CASSYAAGGMNTEAFF. Written as DNA, the CDR3 is TGTGCCAGCAGTTACGCGGCAGGGGGCATGAACACTGAAGCTTTCTTT.

The chain combines TRBV2 with TRBJ1-3; no definite D call. There are 16 residues in the CDR3. Trimming cost V 2 bases and J 0 bases, with 11 bases left between them. Germline V gene lookup returns CDR1 SNHLY and CDR2 FYNNEI. CDR3 loop: CASSEPGSYSGNTIYF. CDR3 DNA sequence: TGTGCCAGCAGTGAACCGGGGTCCTACTCTGGAAACACCATATATTTT.

This clone was counted a single time. The genes are TRBV25-1 and TRBJ1-1; 7 nucleotides agree with TRBD1. J gave up 9 bases and V 2 bases, and 6 bases lay outside the gene matches. The germline CDR1 and CDR2 sequences are MGHDK and SYGVNS. This CDR3 has 13 amino acids. The CDR3 spells CASSEPKTGKAFF. CDR3 bases: TGTGCCAGCAGTGAACCCAAGACAGGGAAAGCTTTCTTT.

This chain joins TRBV2 and TRBJ2-7, with D tentatively TRBD1 (6 bases). Trimming took off 2 bases at V and 6 bases at J, with 14 bases between the two ends. This CDR3 is 14 amino acids long. CDR1 is SNHLY, CDR2 FYNNEI, per germline. CDR3 DNA sequence: TGTGCCAGCAGTGAAAGCGACAGGTACAGCGAGCAGTACTTC. It specifies CASSESDRYSEQYF.

This clone has a single count. The V and J genes are TRBV6-5 and TRBJ2-7, with 7 bases fitting TRBD1. The V segment lost 7 bases and the J segment 2 bases; nucleotides outside the gene matches: 8. Germline lookup yields CDR1 MNHEY and CDR2 SVGAGI. The CDR3 sequence is 14 residues long. The CDR3 is CASNPGTEAYEQYF. CDR3 nucleotides: TGTGCCAGCAACCCCGGGACAGAGGCCTACGAGCAGTACTTC.

V and J are TRBV5-1 and TRBJ2-1; 8 nucleotides align to TRBD2. Looked up from germline, CDR1 is SGHRS and CDR2 is YFSETQ. With V trimmed by 3 bases and J by 3 bases, 5 bases remained unmatched. This CDR3 is built from 15 residues. Here the CDR3 reads CASSSGTRGYNEQFF. DNA of the CDR3: TGCGCCAGCAGCTCCGGGACTAGGGGCTACAATGAGCAGTTCTTC.

This chain connects TRBV15 to TRBJ2-1; possible D gene TRBD2, 6 bases. This CDR3 region has 13 residues. V lost 9 bases to trimming and J lost 7 bases, with 16 bases between them. Germline V gives CDR1 LNHNV, CDR2 YYDKDF (reference sequence). Written as DNA, the CDR3 is TGTGCCACTCTAGCGACCCAAGGAAATGAGCAGTTCTTC. Translated: CATLATQGNEQFF.

This sequence joins TRBV9 and TRBJ2-2; TRBD2 agrees at 7 bases. Germline CDR1 is SGDLS and CDR2 is YYNGEE. The trim removed 5 bases at V and 0 bases at J, leaving 7 bases unmatched. The length of the CDR3 is 16 residues. This chain's CDR3 is CASRGGTFANTGELFF. The CDR3 DNA reads TGTGCCAGCAGGGGGGGGACGTTCGCGAACACCGGGGAGCTGTTTTTT.